This TCR beta chain was documented in a study of technical replicates of blood from a few donors. Measured with immunoSEQ multiplex PCR; TCRdb has only the in-frame clones, and not every one. Here the sample spans tens of thousands of clones, roughly 96% being singletons. The CDR3 sequence is 16 residues long. Trimming cost V 5 bases and J 0 bases, with 17 bases left between them. Germline loops: CDR1 SQVTM, CDR2 ANQGSEA. In this sample, this clone turned up once. This TCR came from a human donor in good health. The rearrangement joins TRBV29-1 to TRBJ2-4; D may be TRBD2 (5 bases). Sequences were obtained from T cells isolated from PBMCs. This CDR3 is CSVSSGRALAKNIQYF. DNA of the CDR3: TGCAGCGTTTCGAGCGGAAGAGCCCTAGCCAAAAACATTCAGTACTTC. Full variable domain (outside the CDR3, taken from reference TRBV29-1 and TRBJ2-4): SAVISQKPSRDICQRGTSLTIQCQVDSQVTMMFWYRQQPGQSLTLIATANQGSEATYESGFVIDKFPISRPNLTFSTLTVSNMSPEDSSIYLCSVSSGRALAKNIQYFGAGTRLSVL.